This TCR beta chain was recovered during a study of T cell responses to AZD1222 COVID-19 vaccine. Study overall: It was second doses at about 4 or about 12 weeks that were pooled.

The CDR3 length is 16 residues. With 0 bases clipped from V and 6 bases from J, the junction kept 8 bases outside the gene matches. CDR1 is SGHAT, CDR2 FQNNGV, per germline. Method: immunoSEQ multiplex PCR; TCRdb's copy keeps in-frame clones and lacks some. The table lists about 110,000 clones, 70% to 90% of them singletons. Sequencing was performed on peripheral blood, taken on day 0 of AZD1222 vaccination. The chain couples TRBV11-2 to TRBJ2-1; 7 positions match TRBD2. The TCR comes from an adult in good health. CDR3 loop: CASSLERQGGTNEQFF. CDR3 coding DNA: TGTGCCAGCAGCTTAGAACGCCAGGGAGGGACCAATGAGCAGTTCTTC.